This T cell receptor (beta chain) comes out of a study of T cell responses to AZD1222 COVID-19 vaccine. The study's findings and limits: Regions 160-218 and 743-854 held dominance among vaccine-associated CD4 TCRs, which spanned spike. Sampling captured repertoires only after the peak T cell response. With two AZD1222 doses given, Spike-specific TCR breadth and depth both rose. In a largely white British group with more females than males, clonal diversity was possibly underestimated.

Germline loops: CDR1 SGHAT, CDR2 FQNNGV. V dropped 5 bases and J dropped 8 bases, with 9 bases sitting between them. The CDR3 is 11 amino acids. A note on this clone: The antigen remains undetermined.

Profiling relied on immunoSEQ multiplex PCR, and the TCRdb table lists in-frame clones only, not all of them. The sample has roughly 100,000 clones, about 92% seen once. The clonotype comes from an adult who received the AZD1222 COVID-19 vaccine. The chain carries TRBV11-2 and TRBJ1-2, with D maybe TRBD1 (6 bases). The source was peripheral blood, collected 28 days after the second AZD1222 dose. The DNA of the CDR3 is TGTGCCAGCAGCCCCGGACAGGGCTACACCTTC. Translation: CASSPGQGYTF. The variable domain in full, with the rest retrieved from reference TRBV11-2 and TRBJ1-2, is EAGVAQSPRYKIIEKRQSVAFWCNPISGHATLYWYQQILGQGPKLLIQFQNNGVVDDSQLPKDRFSAERLKGVDSTLKIQPAKLEDSAVYLCASSPGQGYTFGSGTRLTVV.